A selection of T cell receptor beta chains follows, all from one sample in a study of shared clonotypes between healthy human individuals. The assay was immunoSEQ multiplex PCR, and TCRdb's table has in-frame clones only and misses some. Among 400,000 to 550,000 clones, 79% were seen once, and the ten largest hold about 12%. Material for sequencing was PBMCs. These receptors were obtained from a woman in her forties in good health. Some clones in this sample may be carry-over from other donors' samples. Both conserved end residues are part of each CDR3. A D gene is named only where the DNA matches it firmly. Only part of the rows carry a size: once, few, many, or a class if the clone is expanded.

size,V,J,D,CDR3,DNA
-,TRBV30,TRBJ1-2,-,CAWTGDRSGYTF,TGTGCCTGGACAGGGGACCGGTCTGGCTACACCTTC
-,TRBV6-1,TRBJ1-3,-,CASSDRSSGNTIYF,TGTGCCAGCAGTGACCGGAGCTCTGGAAACACCATATATTTT
-,TRBV5-5,TRBJ2-5,-,CASSFQGEGGETQYF,TGTGCCAGCAGCTTCCAAGGGGAAGGAGGAGAGACCCAGTACTTC
-,TRBV5-1,TRBJ2-5,-,CASKRQQETQYF,TGCGCCAGCAAACGGCAACAAGAGACCCAGTACTTC
-,TRBV7-3,TRBJ2-1,TRBD2,CASSLQGGRRVF,TGTGCCAGCAGCTTACAGGGCGGGAGGAGGGTCTTC
-,TRBV19,TRBJ2-7,TRBD2,CASSMGGGGSYEQYF,TGTGCCAGTAGTATGGGCGGCGGGGGTTCCTACGAGCAGTACTTC
once,TRBV2,TRBJ2-3,-,CASSGLFRTDTQYF,TGTGCCAGCAGTGGACTATTCCGCACAGATACGCAGTATTTT
few,TRBV9,TRBJ2-5,-,CASSPEGLLGTQYF,TGTGCCAGCAGCCCAGAGGGACTCCTCGGGACCCAGTACTTC
-,TRBV5-1,TRBJ2-3,TRBD2,CASSLAPWRETDTQYF,TGCGCCAGCAGCTTGGCCCCTTGGCGGGAGACAGATACGCAGTATTTT
-,TRBV29-1,TRBJ1-5,-,CSVVEGGGPQHF,TGCAGCGTTGTGGAGGGAGGGGGGCCCCAGCATTTT
-,TRBV2,TRBJ1-2,-,CASSDFRGYTF,TGTGCCAGCAGTGACTTCCGTGGCTACACCTTC
few,TRBV30,TRBJ1-5,-,CAWRADRPNQPQHF,TGTGCCTGGAGGGCCGACAGGCCGAATCAGCCCCAGCATTTT
many,TRBV6-6,TRBJ2-7,-,CASRRDAPPYEQYF,TGTGCCAGCAGGAGGGACGCGCCGCCCTACGAGCAGTACTTC
once,TRBV28,TRBJ2-2,-,CASRPKQLYSNTGELFF,TGTGCCAGCAGACCGAAACAGCTTTACTCGAACACCGGGGAGCTGTTTTTT
few,TRBV2,TRBJ1-1,TRBD1,CASMGGTAYTEAFF,TGTGCCAGCATGGGCGGGACAGCCTACACTGAAGCTTTCTTT
-,TRBV5-1,TRBJ2-7,TRBD2,CASSLDPRLALEGYEQYF,TGCGCCAGCAGCTTGGACCCGCGACTAGCGCTAGAAGGGTACGAGCAGTACTTC
many,TRBV2,TRBJ2-1,-,CASRQGGSSYNEQFF,TGTGCCAGCAGGCAGGGGGGGTCCTCCTACAATGAGCAGTTCTTC
-,TRBV18,TRBJ2-7,TRBD1,CASSPVAGGSYEQYF,TGTGCCAGCTCACCTGTTGCAGGGGGCTCCTACGAGCAGTACTTC
few,TRBV5-1,TRBJ1-1,TRBD1,CASSAGRDSGEEAFF,TGCGCCAGCAGCGCCGGCCGGGACAGTGGCGAGGAAGCTTTCTTT
-,TRBV28,TRBJ2-1,-,CATSWAATGEHNEQFF,TGTGCCACTTCCTGGGCCGCGACAGGCGAACACAATGAGCAGTTCTTC
-,TRBV7-2,TRBJ1-5,-,CASSLEASLSNQPQHF,TGTGCCAGCAGCTTAGAGGCCAGTCTAAGCAATCAGCCCCAGCATTTT
-,TRBV7-2,TRBJ2-7,-,CARGRGGSSYEQYF,TGTGCCAGGGGGCGAGGGGGTAGCTCCTACGAGCAGTACTTC
-,TRBV28,TRBJ1-1,-,CASTRVPGTEAFF,TGTGCCAGCACCCGTGTCCCGGGGACTGAAGCTTTCTTT
-,TRBV7-9,TRBJ2-4,-,CASSGVKNIQYF,TGTGCCAGCAGTGGTGTCAAAAACATTCAGTACTTC
-,TRBV18,TRBJ1-4,-,CASSPSPTVDGKLFF,TGTGCCAGCTCACCATCGCCGACAGTTGATGGAAAACTGTTTTTT
many,TRBV7-8,TRBJ2-1,-,CASSPPARDEQFF,TGTGCCAGCAGCCCCCCTGCTCGGGATGAGCAGTTCTTC
-,TRBV4-3,TRBJ2-7,-,CASSQDRAGGRYEQYF,TGCGCCAGCAGCCAAGATCGAGCAGGTGGACGCTACGAGCAGTACTTC
-,TRBV11-2,TRBJ2-5,-,CASSLIPDGETQYF,TGTGCCAGCAGCTTAATTCCAGATGGAGAGACCCAGTACTTC
-,TRBV11-3,TRBJ2-1,-,CASSTGATEQFF,TGTGCCAGCAGCACGGGAGCTACTGAGCAGTTCTTC
-,TRBV28,TRBJ1-5,TRBD1,CASSPRGRVNQPQHF,TGTGCCAGCAGCCCCAGGGGGCGGGTCAATCAGCCCCAGCATTTT
few,TRBV7-9,TRBJ2-5,-,CASRAGTVQETQYF,TGTGCCAGCAGAGCCGGGACGGTTCAAGAGACCCAGTACTTC
few,TRBV6-5,TRBJ2-1,-,CASSYRDTVGYEQFF,TGTGCCAGCAGTTACCGGGATACAGTCGGTTATGAGCAGTTCTTC
-,TRBV2,TRBJ2-1,-,CASSEGGLYNEQFF,TGTGCCAGCAGTGAAGGGGGACTTTACAATGAGCAGTTCTTC
once,TRBV28,TRBJ2-5,-,CASSEQGGEETQYF,TGTGCCAGCAGTGAACAGGGGGGGGAAGAGACCCAGTACTTC
-,TRBV27,TRBJ2-7,TRBD2,CASSSTGLATIYEQYF,TGTGCCAGCAGTTCCACCGGACTAGCGACGATCTACGAGCAGTACTTC
once,TRBV5-4,TRBJ1-2,TRBD1,CASSLAQGAYGYTF,TGTGCCAGCAGCTTGGCTCAGGGGGCCTATGGCTACACCTTC
-,TRBV5-8,TRBJ1-2,-,CASSLGTDFNYGYTF,TGTGCCAGCAGCTTGGGGACAGACTTTAACTATGGCTACACCTTC
-,TRBV10-3,TRBJ1-4,-,CAISERRGATNEKLFF,TGTGCCATCAGTGAGAGGAGGGGGGCAACTAATGAAAAACTGTTTTTT
-,TRBV7-9,TRBJ2-4,TRBD2,CASSQRLGLAGDVSQYF,TGTGCCAGCAGCCAACGATTAGGACTAGCGGGAGATGTTAGTCAGTACTTC
-,TRBV29-1,TRBJ2-1,TRBD2,CSVEGLASPLLEQFF,TGCAGCGTTGAAGGACTAGCCTCCCCCCTCCTGGAGCAGTTCTTC
-,TRBV7-9,TRBJ2-5,-,CAIIPLVRETQYF,TGTGCCATCATACCCCTAGTTCGCGAGACCCAGTACTTC
once,TRBV7-8,TRBJ2-1,-,CASSLSTQGYNEQFF,TGTGCCAGCAGCTTATCAACACAGGGCTACAATGAGCAGTTCTTC
-,TRBV6-4,TRBJ2-1,TRBD2,CASRPGLEGYNEQFF,TGTGCCAGCAGGCCGGGACTAGAGGGCTACAATGAGCAGTTCTTC
-,TRBV7-2,TRBJ2-3,-,CASSLGTHGTQYF,TGTGCCAGCAGCTTAGGGACCCATGGTACGCAGTATTTT
-,TRBV2,TRBJ2-7,TRBD2,CASSKVGLPESGRSYEQYF,TGTGCCAGCAGTAAGGTGGGACTCCCGGAGAGCGGGAGAAGTTACGAGCAGTACTTC
once,TRBV14,TRBJ1-1,-,CASSPRTPSEAFF,TGTGCCAGCAGCCCTCGGACTCCCAGTGAAGCTTTCTTT